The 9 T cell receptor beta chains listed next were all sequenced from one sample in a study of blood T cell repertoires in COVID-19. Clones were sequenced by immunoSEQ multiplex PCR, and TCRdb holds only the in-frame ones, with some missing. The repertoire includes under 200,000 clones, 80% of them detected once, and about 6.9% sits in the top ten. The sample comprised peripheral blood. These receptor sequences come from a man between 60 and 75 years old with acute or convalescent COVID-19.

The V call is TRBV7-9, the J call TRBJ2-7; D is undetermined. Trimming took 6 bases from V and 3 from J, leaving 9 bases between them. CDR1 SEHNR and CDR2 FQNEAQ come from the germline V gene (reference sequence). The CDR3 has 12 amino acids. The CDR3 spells CASSPTVYEQYF. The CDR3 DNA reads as TGTGCCAGCAGTCCTACAGTCTACGAGCAGTACTTC.

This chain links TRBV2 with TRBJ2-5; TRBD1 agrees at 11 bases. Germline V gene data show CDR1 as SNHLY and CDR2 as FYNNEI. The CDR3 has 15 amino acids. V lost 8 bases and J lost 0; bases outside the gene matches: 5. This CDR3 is CASSGDRGDQETQYF. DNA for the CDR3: TGTGCCAGCTCCGGGGACAGGGGGGACCAAGAGACCCAGTACTTC.

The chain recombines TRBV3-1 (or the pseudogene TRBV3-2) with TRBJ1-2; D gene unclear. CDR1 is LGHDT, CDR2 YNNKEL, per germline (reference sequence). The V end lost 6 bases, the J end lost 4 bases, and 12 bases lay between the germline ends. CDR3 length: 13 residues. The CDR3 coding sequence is TGTGCCAGCAGTTTAAACCAGGTCTATGGCTACACCTTC. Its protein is CASSLNQVYGYTF.

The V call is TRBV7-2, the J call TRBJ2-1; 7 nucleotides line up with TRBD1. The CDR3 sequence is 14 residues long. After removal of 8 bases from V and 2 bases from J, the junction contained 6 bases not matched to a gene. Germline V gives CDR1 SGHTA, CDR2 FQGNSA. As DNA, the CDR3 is TGTGCCAGCGTCAGGGGGATCGCCTACAATGAGCAGTTCTTC. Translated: CASVRGIAYNEQFF. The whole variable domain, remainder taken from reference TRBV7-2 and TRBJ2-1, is GAGVSQSPSNKVTEKGKDVELRCDPISGHTALYWYRQSLGQGLEFLIYFQGNSAPDKSGLPSDRFSAERTGGSVSTLTIQRTQQEDSAVYLCASVRGIAYNEQFFGPGTRLTVL.

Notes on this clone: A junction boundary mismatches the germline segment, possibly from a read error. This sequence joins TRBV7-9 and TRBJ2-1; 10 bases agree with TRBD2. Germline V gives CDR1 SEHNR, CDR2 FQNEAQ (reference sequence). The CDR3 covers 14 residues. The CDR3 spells CASSLAGAFNEQFF. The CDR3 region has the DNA TGTGCCAGCAGCCTAGCGGGAGCATTTAATGAGCAGTTCTTC.

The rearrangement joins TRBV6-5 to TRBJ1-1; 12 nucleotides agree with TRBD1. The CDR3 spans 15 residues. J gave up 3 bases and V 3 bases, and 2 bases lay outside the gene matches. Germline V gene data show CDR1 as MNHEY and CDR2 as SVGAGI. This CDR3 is CASSYGTGGDTEAFF. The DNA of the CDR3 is TGTGCCAGCAGTTATGGGACAGGGGGCGACACTGAAGCTTTCTTT.

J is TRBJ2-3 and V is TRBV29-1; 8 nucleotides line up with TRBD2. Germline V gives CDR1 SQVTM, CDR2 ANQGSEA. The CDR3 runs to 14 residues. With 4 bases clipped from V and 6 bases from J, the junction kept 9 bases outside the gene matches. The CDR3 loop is CSVVVREAVDTQYF. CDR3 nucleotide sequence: TGCAGCGTTGTTGTGCGGGAGGCGGTCGATACGCAGTATTTT.

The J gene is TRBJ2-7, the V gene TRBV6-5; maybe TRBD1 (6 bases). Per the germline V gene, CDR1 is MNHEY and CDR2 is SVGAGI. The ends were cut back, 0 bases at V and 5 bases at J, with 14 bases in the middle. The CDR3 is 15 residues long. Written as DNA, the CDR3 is TGTGCCAGCAGTTACTCGTACAGGGTGTCGAACGAGCAGTACTTC. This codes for CASSYSYRVSNEQYF.

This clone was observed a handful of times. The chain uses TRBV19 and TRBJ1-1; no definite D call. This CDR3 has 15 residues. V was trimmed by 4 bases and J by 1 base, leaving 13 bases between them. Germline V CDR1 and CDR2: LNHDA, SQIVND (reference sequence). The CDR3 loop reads CASSNPFDTNTEAFF. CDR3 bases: TGTGCCAGTAGTAACCCCTTCGACACGAACACTGAAGCTTTCTTT.